The source of this TCR beta chain is a study of cytomegalovirus exposure and HLA in healthy donors. PCR was performed using 60 Vbeta and 13 Jbeta primers. TCRdb keeps only in-frame clones here, not all; method: immunoSEQ multiplex PCR. Of 60,000 or so clones listed, around 77% were seen once; the top ten hold about 3.3%. Trimming pared 5 bases from V and 12 bases from J, leaving 14 bases between. Per germline, CDR1 KGHSH and CDR2 LQKENI. This CDR3 has 12 residues. The sequence was collected from a woman in her forties in good health and CMV-seropositive. V usage is TRBV18 and J usage is TRBJ2-1, with a tentative D call TRBD2 (5 bases). Sequenced input: PBMCs. Here the CDR3 reads CASSGVAEGQFF. DNA for the CDR3: TGTGCCAGCTCAGGGGTGGCCGAGGGGCAGTTCTTC.